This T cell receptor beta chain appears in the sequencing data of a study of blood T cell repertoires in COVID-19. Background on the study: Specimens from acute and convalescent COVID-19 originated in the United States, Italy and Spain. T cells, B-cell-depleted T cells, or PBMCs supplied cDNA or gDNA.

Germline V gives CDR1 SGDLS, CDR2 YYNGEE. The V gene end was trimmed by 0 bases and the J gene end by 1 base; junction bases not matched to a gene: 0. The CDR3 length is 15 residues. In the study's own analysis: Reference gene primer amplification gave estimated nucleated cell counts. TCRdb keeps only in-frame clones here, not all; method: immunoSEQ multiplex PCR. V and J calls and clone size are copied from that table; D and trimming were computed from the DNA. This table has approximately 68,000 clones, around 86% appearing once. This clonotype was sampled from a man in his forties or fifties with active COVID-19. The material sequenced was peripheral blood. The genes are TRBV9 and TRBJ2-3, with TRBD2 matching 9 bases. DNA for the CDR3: TGTGCCAGCAGCGTAGCTAGCGGGGGCACAGATACGCAGTATTTT. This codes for CASSVASGGTDTQYF.